The clone carrying this T cell receptor (beta chain) was observed a single time. The antigen remains unidentified. Extracted RNA was reverse transcribed, and the resulting cDNA served as sequencing template. Clones were read by immunoSEQ multiplex PCR, and TCRdb kept only the in-frame ones, dropping some. The table has 100,000 to 120,000 clones, under 60% seen once. Researchers gathered lesional scalp punch biopsies and peripheral blood from patients with alopecia areata. Separation by sorting yielded CD4+ and CD8+ T cells from PBMCs. CDR3 length: 14 residues. The germline CDR1 and CDR2 sequences are SGDLS and YYNGEE. The V and J ends lost 4 bases and 6 bases respectively, with 15 bases between them. This sample stems from a study of CD8+ T cells in alopecia areata. Study results and limitations: Affected scalp, especially in alopecia totalis/universalis, had a higher clonality than normal scalp did.

The source of this sequence is a human donor with alopecia areata. V gene TRBV9 combines with J gene TRBJ2-3, with D possibly called TRBD1 or TRBD2 (6 bases each). Sequencing was carried out using NKG2D-low CD8+ T cells sorted from blood. The CDR3 reads CASSSLGAGDTQYF. The DNA of the CDR3 is TGTGCCAGCAGCTCACTGGGGGCGGGGGATACGCAGTATTTT. The variable domain in full, completed from reference TRBV9 and TRBJ2-3, reads DSGVTQTPKHLITATGQRVTLRCSPRSGDLSVYWYQQSLDQGLQFLIQYYNGEERAKGNILERFSAQQFPDLHSELNLSSLELGDSALYFCASSSLGAGDTQYFGPGTRLTVL.